The entry that follows covers one T cell receptor beta chain sequence. As yet, its antigen is unknown. This sample stems from a study of cytomegalovirus exposure and HLA in healthy donors. PCR primers comprised 60 Vbeta and 13 Jbeta primers. The repertoire was sequenced with immunoSEQ multiplex PCR; TCRdb's copy has only in-frame clones and lacks some. The sample holds approximately 150,000 clones, approximately 80% seen once. Germline V gene sequence: CDR1 KGHSH, CDR2 LQKENI. The CDR3 is made up of 15 amino acids. Unmatched junction bases numbered 4, after V lost 2 bases and J lost 1 base. Study findings and constraints: Most of the TCR beta V segments (in an earlier analysis) were productive either about 87% or about 30% of the time. Analysis performed later showed TCR beta chains linked to HLA being more clonally expanded than equally common others.

This chain joins TRBV18 and TRBJ1-1; 7 nucleotides align to TRBD1. Input material: PBMCs. The source of this sequence is a middle-aged woman in good health and CMV-seropositive. CDR3 coding DNA: TGTGCCAGCTCACCAGCCGGGACAGCGAACACTGAAGCTTTCTTT. This gives the protein CASSPAGTANTEAFF.